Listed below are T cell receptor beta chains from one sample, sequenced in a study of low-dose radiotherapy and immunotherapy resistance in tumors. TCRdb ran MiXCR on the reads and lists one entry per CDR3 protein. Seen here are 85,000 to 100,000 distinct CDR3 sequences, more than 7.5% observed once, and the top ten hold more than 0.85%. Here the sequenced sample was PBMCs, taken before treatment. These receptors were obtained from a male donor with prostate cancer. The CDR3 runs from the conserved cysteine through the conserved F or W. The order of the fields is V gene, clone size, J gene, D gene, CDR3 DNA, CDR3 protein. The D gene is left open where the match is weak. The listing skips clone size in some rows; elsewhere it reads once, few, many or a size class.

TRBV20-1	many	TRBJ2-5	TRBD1	TGCAGTGCTAGAGATCCCCGGACAGGGCTTGGGACCCAGTACTTC	CSARDPRTGLGTQYF
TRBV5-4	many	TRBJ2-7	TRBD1	TGTGCCAGCAGCCACTGGGACAGGGCCTCCTACGAGCAGTACTTC	CASSHWDRASYEQYF
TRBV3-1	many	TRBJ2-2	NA	TGTGCCAGCAGCCAAGAGTTCGGTCCCGGGGAGCTGTTTTTT	CASSQEFGPGELFF
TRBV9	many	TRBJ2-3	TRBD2	TGTGCCAGCAGCCTCCGGGACTACGCGCCCCATACGCAGTATTTT	CASSLRDYAPHTQYF
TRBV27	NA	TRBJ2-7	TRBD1	TGTGCCAGCAGTGGCAGGACAGGGTCCTACGAGCAGTACTTC	CASSGRTGSYEQYF
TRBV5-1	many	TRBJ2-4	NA	TGCGCCAGCAGCTTCGGGACACAATTAGTTCAGTACTTC	CASSFGTQLVQYF
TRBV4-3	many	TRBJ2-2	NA	TGCGCCAGCAGCCAATCCCCGACTTGGGCGGGCACCGGGGAGCTGTTTTTT	CASSQSPTWAGTGELFF
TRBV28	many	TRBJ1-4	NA	TGTGCCAGCAGTCGACCTGCAACTAATGAAAAACTGTTTTTT	CASSRPATNEKLFF
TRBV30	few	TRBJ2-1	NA	TGTGCCTGGACCGAACGTTTTGAGCAGTTCTTC	CAWTERFEQFF
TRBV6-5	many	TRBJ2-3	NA	TGTGCCAGCAACACTCGTGGTGGCGGGAAGCCAGATACGCAGTATTTT	CASNTRGGGKPDTQYF
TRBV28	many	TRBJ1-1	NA	TGTGCCAGCAGTTTATGGTCACCGGGGATGAACACTGAAGCTTTCTTT	CASSLWSPGMNTEAFF
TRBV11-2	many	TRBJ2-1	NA	TGTGCCAGCAGCTTAGGCCCCGGGATTTGGAATGAGCAGTTCTTC	CASSLGPGIWNEQFF
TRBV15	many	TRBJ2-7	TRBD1	TGTGCCACCAGCGGATCGACAGGGAACTACGAGCAGTACTTC	CATSGSTGNYEQYF
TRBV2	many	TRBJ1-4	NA	TGTGCCAGCAGTGAGCGGGCTCATCCCGCGGAAAAACTGTTTTTT	CASSERAHPAEKLFF
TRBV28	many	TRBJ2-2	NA	TGTGCCAGCAGGGAAATAGGGTATCTGGGGACCGGGGAGCTGTTTTTT	CASREIGYLGTGELFF
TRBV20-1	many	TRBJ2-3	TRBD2	TGCAGTGCTAGAGGAACTAGCGGCACAGATACGCAGTATTTT	CSARGTSGTDTQYF
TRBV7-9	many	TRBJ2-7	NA	TGTGCCAGCAGCTTGACAATCTACGAGCAGTACTTC	CASSLTIYEQYF
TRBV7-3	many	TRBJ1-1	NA	TGTGCCAGCAGCTTAACCGAGAGGACTGAAGCTTTCTTT	CASSLTERTEAFF
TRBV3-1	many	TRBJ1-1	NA	TGTGCCAGCAGCCAGCAACAACCAAACACTGAAGCTTTCTTT	CASSQQQPNTEAFF
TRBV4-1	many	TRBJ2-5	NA	TGCGCCAGCAGCCAAGATGGCCAGGGCAGCGAGACCCAGTACTTC	CASSQDGQGSETQYF
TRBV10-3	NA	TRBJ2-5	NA	TGTGCCATCAGTGAGTCTTCGGGAGGGACAGGCCAAGAGACCCAGTACTTC	CAISESSGGTGQETQYF
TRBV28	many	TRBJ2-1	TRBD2	TGTGCCAGCCAGTCGGCTAGCGGGAGCAATGAGCAGTTCTTC	CASQSASGSNEQFF
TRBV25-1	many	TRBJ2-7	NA	TGTGCCAGCCCGGAAGGGAGTGGGCCCTACGAGCAGTACTTC	CASPEGSGPYEQYF
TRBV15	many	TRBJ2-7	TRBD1	TGTGCCACCAGCAGAGGGGACAGCGTTGCCTACGAGCAGTACTTC	CATSRGDSVAYEQYF
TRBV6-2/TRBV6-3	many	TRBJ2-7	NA	TGTGCCAGCTGTTGGACAGTCTCCTACGAGCAGTACTTC	CASCWTVSYEQYF
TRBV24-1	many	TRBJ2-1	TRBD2	TGTGCCACCAGTCATGGACTAGCGGGACGGTCCTACAATGAGCAGTTCTTC	CATSHGLAGRSYNEQFF
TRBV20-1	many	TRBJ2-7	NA	TGCAGTGCTAGGAACACCTACGAGCAGTACTTC	CSARNTYEQYF
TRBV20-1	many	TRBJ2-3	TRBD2	TGCAGTGCTAGAGGCGGCGGGAGGTTTAGCGCAGATACGCAGTATTTT	CSARGGGRFSADTQYF
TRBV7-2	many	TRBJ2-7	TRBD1	TGTGCCAGCAGCTTAGACCGGGACAGGGGAAGTCGGGAGCAGTACTTC	CASSLDRDRGSREQYF
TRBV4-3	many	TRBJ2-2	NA	TGCGCCAGCAGCCAAGACCAGGGGAACACCGGGGAGCTGTTTTTT	CASSQDQGNTGELFF
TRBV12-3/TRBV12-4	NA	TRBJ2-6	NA	TGTGCCAGCAGTCCCCAGACAGGCACCTCTGGGGCCAACGTCCTGACTTTC	CASSPQTGTSGANVLTF
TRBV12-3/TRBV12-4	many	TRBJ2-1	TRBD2	TGTGCCAGCAGCCCAGGACTAGCGGGAGGGCAGTTCTTC	CASSPGLAGGQFF
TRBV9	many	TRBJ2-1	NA	TGTGCCAGCAGCGTAGACGGGCAGGCCTACAATGAGCAGTTCTTC	CASSVDGQAYNEQFF
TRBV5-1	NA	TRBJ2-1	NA	TGCGCCAGCAGACAGGGCGCTGAGCAGTTCTTC	CASRQGAEQFF
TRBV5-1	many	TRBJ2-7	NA	TGCGCCAGCAGCTTGAAGGACGAGCAGTACTTC	CASSLKDEQYF
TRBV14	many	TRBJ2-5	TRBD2	TGTGCCAGCAGCCAAAGGAGGGCCATCGCTAGCGGGATCCAAGAGACCCAGTACTTC	CASSQRRAIASGIQETQYF